The next 20 T cell receptor beta chains were all read from a single sample in a study of blood T cell repertoires in COVID-19. Produced via immunoSEQ multiplex PCR; TCRdb's table is partial and in-frame only. The sample lists about 120,000 clones; roughly 80% were seen once. Source material: peripheral blood. Receptors were obtained from a human donor in a cohort sampled during active COVID-19.

V gene TRBV7-9 combines with J gene TRBJ2-5; TRBD2 might be the D (6 bases). The V gene's germline CDR1 is SEHNR and CDR2 FQNEAQ (reference sequence). The CDR3 covers 14 residues. Trimming pared 2 bases from V and 4 bases from J, leaving 11 bases between. CDR3 DNA sequence: TGTGCCAGCAGCTTAAGGGAGGTCGCAGAGACCCAGTACTTC. This encodes CASSLREVAETQYF.

V gene TRBV4-3 combines with J gene TRBJ1-2; maybe TRBD1 (5 bases). V was trimmed by 1 base and J by 2 bases, leaving 14 bases between them. The CDR3 sequence is 16 residues long. Germline CDR1 and CDR2: LGHNA and YSLEER. The CDR3 sequence is CASSQGGSGKNYGYTF. The CDR3, as DNA: TGCGCCAGCAGCCAAGGAGGTTCAGGGAAAAACTATGGCTACACCTTC.

The chain links TRBV29-1 to TRBJ1-3, with TRBD1 as a possible D gene (6 bases). The V gene lost 7 bases and the J gene lost 0 bases, with 13 bases spanning the gap. Germline V gene lookup returns CDR1 SQVTM and CDR2 ANQGSEA. The CDR3 is 14 residues long. CDR3 protein: CSGRTADSGNTIYF. CDR3 DNA sequence: TGCAGCGGCCGGACAGCGGACTCTGGAAACACCATATATTTT.

The gene calls are TRBV12-5 and TRBJ1-2, with 8 bases that match TRBD1. The CDR3 contains 14 residues. Per germline, CDR1 LGHNT and CDR2 FRNRAP. J was trimmed by 3 bases and V by 4 bases; bases with no gene match: 4. The chain's CDR3 is CASGWTGSDYGYTF. The CDR3 DNA reads as TGTGCTAGTGGTTGGACAGGGTCCGACTATGGCTACACCTTC.

The chain couples TRBV14 to TRBJ2-7; 9 positions agree with TRBD1. CDR1 and CDR2 (germline): SGHDN, FVKESK. This CDR3 spans 13 amino acids. Trimming cost V 5 bases and J 4 bases; bases outside gene matches: 3. Here the CDR3 reads CASSGQGLYEQYF. The CDR3 coding sequence is TGTGCCAGCAGCGGACAGGGGTTGTACGAGCAGTACTTC.

The V call is TRBV7-3, the J call TRBJ2-5, with a tentative D call TRBD2 (5 bases). The CDR3 consists of 15 residues. The V gene lost 6 bases and the J gene lost 0 bases, with 14 bases spanning the gap. Germline CDR1 and CDR2: SGHTA and FQGTGA. Written as DNA, the CDR3 is TGTGCCAGCAGGAAAGGGCTAGCAGACCAAGAGACCCAGTACTTC. Translation gives CASRKGLADQETQYF.

The rearrangement joins TRBV18 to TRBJ1-6, with D unresolved. The CDR3 runs to 14 residues. In germline, CDR1 is KGHSH, CDR2 LQKENI. V lost 1 base to trimming and J lost 7 bases, with 8 bases between them. CDR3 in amino acids: CASSPQGGNSPLHF. Here the CDR3 DNA reads TGTGCCAGCTCACCACAGGGCGGGAATTCACCCCTCCACTTT.

A few counts support this clone. The chain employs TRBV12-5 and TRBJ1-5, with TRBD1 as a possible D gene (5 bases). Per the germline V gene, CDR1 is LGHNT and CDR2 is FRNRAP. Between the trimmed V and J ends, which lost 2 bases and 6 bases, there was a span of 20 bases. This CDR3 contains 17 residues. Written as DNA, the CDR3 is TGTGCTAGTGGTTTGACGGGGGAGGCGATGGGGCGTCAGCCCCAGCATTTT. This codes for CASGLTGEAMGRQPQHF.

This clone was observed once. The genes are TRBV5-4 and TRBJ2-7; 7 bases match TRBD1. Per germline, CDR1 SGHNT and CDR2 YYREEE (reference sequence). The CDR3 runs 13 residues. The V and J ends lost 5 bases and 7 bases, in that order; junction bases with no gene match: 9. CDR3 protein: CASRLTGLGEQYF. The CDR3 nucleotides read TGTGCCAGCAGACTGACAGGGCTGGGAGAGCAGTACTTC.

V usage is TRBV7-2 and J usage is TRBJ1-1; no firm D call. CDR1 SGHTA and CDR2 FQGNSA come from the germline V gene. The V and J ends lost 2 bases and 0 bases respectively, with 10 bases between them. The CDR3 is made up of 15 amino acids. As DNA, the CDR3 is TGTGCCAGCAGCTTAAAGGTGCAGGTGAACACTGAAGCTTTCTTT. It encodes CASSLKVQVNTEAFF. Based on the CDR3 plus reference TRBV7-2 and TRBJ1-1, the full variable domain is GAGVSQSPSNKVTEKGKDVELRCDPISGHTALYWYRQSLGQGLEFLIYFQGNSAPDKSGLPSDRFSAERTGGSVSTLTIQRTQQEDSAVYLCASSLKVQVNTEAFFGQGTRLTVV.

This chain joins TRBV24-1 and TRBJ1-2; no clear D gene. V lost 7 bases and J lost 7, with 12 bases in between. Germline V gene lookup returns CDR1 KGHDR and CDR2 SFDVKD. CDR3 length: 12 residues. The CDR3 DNA is TGTGCCACCAGGAGGTGCTGTAGTGGCTACACCTTC. Translating it yields CATRRCCSGYTF.

Written as DNA, the CDR3 is TGTGCCAGCAGCCAAGGAGGGGGGAACACTGAAGCTTTCTTT. Encoded protein: CASSQGGGNTEAFF. This chain joins TRBV3-1 (or the pseudogene TRBV3-2) and TRBJ1-1; tentative D call: TRBD1 (6 bases). Trimming cost V 1 base and J 1 base, with 7 bases left between them. Germline V CDR1 and CDR2: LGHDT, YNNKEL (reference sequence). This CDR3 region has 14 residues.

The rearrangement joins TRBV11-3 to TRBJ2-7; possible D gene TRBD2, 5 bases. The CDR3 length is 14 residues. Trimming took off 7 bases at V and 2 bases at J, with 15 bases between the two ends. Germline CDR1 is SGHNT and CDR2 is YENEEA. The CDR3 region is CASMKASGTYEQYF. CDR3 nucleotide sequence: TGTGCCAGCATGAAGGCCAGCGGAACCTACGAGCAGTACTTC.

The chain carries TRBV7-2 and TRBJ1-3; TRBD1 matches 7 bases. CDR1 is SGHTA and CDR2 is FQGNSA in the germline V gene. The CDR3 sequence is 16 residues long. Trimming at V came to 4 bases and at J to 4 bases, leaving 10 bases not matched to a gene. In DNA form, the CDR3 reads TGTGCCAGCAGCTACACCACAGGGGAGTCAGGAAACACCATATATTTT. It translates to CASSYTTGESGNTIYF.

The chain combines TRBV19 with TRBJ2-7; TRBD2 might be the D (5 bases). Germline V gives CDR1 LNHDA, CDR2 SQIVND (reference sequence). CDR3 length: 16 residues. Trimming removed 6 bases at V and 3 bases at J, with 21 bases between. The CDR3 sequence is CASSPRDGNNFYEQYF. In DNA, the CDR3 is TGTGCCAGTAGCCCGAGGGATGGGAACAATTTCTACGAGCAGTACTTC.

The CDR3 coding sequence is TGTGCCAGCAGCGAGCGCTTCACTCCCTCCTACGAGCAGTACTTC. It encodes CASSERFTPSYEQYF. The chain employs TRBV7-6 and TRBJ2-7; no reliable D call. The CDR3 runs 15 residues. V lost 5 bases and J 0 bases, leaving 14 bases between the germline ends. Germline assignment: CDR1 SGHVS and CDR2 FNYEAQ.

The chain uses TRBV6-5 and TRBJ1-2; TRBD1 matches at 7 bases. The CDR3 extends over 15 amino acids. V gave up 2 bases and J gave up 2 bases; unmatched junction bases: 5. The germline V gene has CDR1 MNHEY and CDR2 SVGAGI. CDR3: CASSYSGTANYGYTF. The CDR3 region has the DNA TGTGCCAGCAGTTACAGTGGGACAGCCAACTATGGCTACACCTTC.

The chain couples TRBV7-9 to TRBJ2-7; weak D call: TRBD1 (6 bases). V lost 5 bases and J lost 5, with 16 bases in between. This CDR3 is 14 amino acids long. The germline V gene has CDR1 SEHNR and CDR2 FQNEAQ (reference sequence). DNA of the CDR3: TGTGCCAGCAGCCAAGACAGGTGGGGGAACGAGCAGTACTTC. This gives the protein CASSQDRWGNEQYF. The variable domain in full, with the rest retrieved from reference TRBV7-9 and TRBJ2-7, is DTGVSQNPRHKITKRGQNVTFRCDPISEHNRLYWYRQTLGQGPEFLTYFQNEAQLEKSRLLSDRFSAERPKGSFSTLEIQRTEQGDSAMYLCASSQDRWGNEQYFGPGTRLTVT.

The J gene is TRBJ1-1, the V gene TRBV10-3, with D maybe TRBD1 (6 bases). V was cut by 7 bases and J by 5 bases, with 11 bases left in between. The CDR3 has 12 residues. From germline, CDR1 is ENHRY and CDR2 SYGVKD. Written as DNA, the CDR3 is TGTGCCATCAAGGGGGGGAGTACTGAAGCTTTCTTT. It translates to CAIKGGSTEAFF.

V gene TRBV2 combines with J gene TRBJ2-1; D not resolved. The CDR3 spans 14 residues. Trimming shortened V by 6 bases and J by 7 bases, and 16 bases separated the two germline ends. Germline V CDR1 and CDR2: SNHLY, FYNNEI. The CDR3 nucleotides read TGTGCCAGCAGACCCGGTGGAGCCTGGAATGAGCAGTTCTTC. Amino acid sequence: CASRPGGAWNEQFF.